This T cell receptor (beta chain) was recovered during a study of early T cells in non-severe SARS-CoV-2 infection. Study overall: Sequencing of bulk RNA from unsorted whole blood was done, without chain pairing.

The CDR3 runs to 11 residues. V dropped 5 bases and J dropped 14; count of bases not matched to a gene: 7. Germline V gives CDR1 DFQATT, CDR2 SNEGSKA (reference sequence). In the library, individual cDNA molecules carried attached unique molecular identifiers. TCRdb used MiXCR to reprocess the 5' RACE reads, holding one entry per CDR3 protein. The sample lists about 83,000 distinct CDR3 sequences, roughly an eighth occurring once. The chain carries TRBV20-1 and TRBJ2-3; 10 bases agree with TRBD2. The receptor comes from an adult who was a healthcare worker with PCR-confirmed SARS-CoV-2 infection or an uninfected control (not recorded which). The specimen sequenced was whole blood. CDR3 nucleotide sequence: TGCAGTGCTGAGGGGGCTAGCGGGAGGTATTTT. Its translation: CSAEGASGRYF.